The T cell receptor beta chain under discussion was sequenced for a study of OX40 agonist ivuxolimab in advanced cancers. On the study more broadly: In this cohort, patients received ivuxolimab, an agonistic anti-OX40 (CD134) antibody. Enrollees could have had prior anti-PD-1, anti-PD-L1 or anti-CTLA-4 therapy, which about 40% had received. Hepatocellular carcinoma, melanoma, renal cell or head and neck cancer occurred in dose-escalation patients.

Sequencing was performed with immunoSEQ multiplex PCR; in TCRdb, only in-frame clones are kept and a portion is missing. The data hold some 26,000 clones, with about four fifths observed a single time. The V gene's germline CDR1 is MGHRA and CDR2 YSYEKL. V gave up 4 bases and J gave up 4 bases, with 14 bases separating them. The CDR3 runs to 15 residues. In regard to this clone: Its target is unknown.

Overall study findings and caveats: Dosing at 0.1 to 3.0 mg/kg was accompanied by clonal expansion of CD4+ and CD8+ blood T cells by week 6.

The sample was CD4+ or CD8+ T cells sorted from blood, taken in a trial of the OX40 agonist ivuxolimab. The genes are TRBV4-1 and TRBJ2-1; possibly TRBD2 for D (7 bases). This TCR was sampled from an adult with an advanced solid tumor such as melanoma, head and neck, liver or kidney cancer. This chain's CDR3 is CASSPREGGYNEQFF. As DNA, the CDR3 is TGCGCCAGCAGCCCTCGAGAGGGGGGGTACAATGAGCAGTTCTTC.